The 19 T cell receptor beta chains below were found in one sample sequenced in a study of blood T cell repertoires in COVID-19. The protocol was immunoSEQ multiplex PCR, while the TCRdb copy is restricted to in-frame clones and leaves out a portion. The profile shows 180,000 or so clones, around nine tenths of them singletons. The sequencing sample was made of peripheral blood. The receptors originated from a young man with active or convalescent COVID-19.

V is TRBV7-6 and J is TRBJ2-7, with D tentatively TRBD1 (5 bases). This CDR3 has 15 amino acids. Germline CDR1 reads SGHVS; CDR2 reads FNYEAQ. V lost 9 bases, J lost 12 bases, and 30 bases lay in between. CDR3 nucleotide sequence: TGTGCCAGGGAAACCCCGGAGCAGGACATTTACCCCAGGTACGTC. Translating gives CARETPEQDIYPRYV.

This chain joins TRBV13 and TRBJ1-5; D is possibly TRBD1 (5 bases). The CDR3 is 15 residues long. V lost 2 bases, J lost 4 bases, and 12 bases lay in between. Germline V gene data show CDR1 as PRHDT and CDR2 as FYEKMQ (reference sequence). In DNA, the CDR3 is TGTGCCAGCAGCTTATGGGGGGTAGGGAATCAGCCCCAGCATTTT. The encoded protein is CASSLWGVGNQPQHF.

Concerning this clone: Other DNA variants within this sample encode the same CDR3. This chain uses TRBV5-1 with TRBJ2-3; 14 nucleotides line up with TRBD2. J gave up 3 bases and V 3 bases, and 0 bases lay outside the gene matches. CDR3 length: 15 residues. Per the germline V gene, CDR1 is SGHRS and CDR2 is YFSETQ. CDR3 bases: TGCGCCAGCAGCTGGACTAGCGGGGGGACAGATACGCAGTATTTT. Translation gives CASSWTSGGTDTQYF. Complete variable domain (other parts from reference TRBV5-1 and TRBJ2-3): KAGVTQTPRYLIKTRGQQVTLSCSPISGHRSVSWYQQTPGQGLQFLFEYFSETQRNKGNFPGRFSGRQFSNSRSEMNVSTLELGDSALYLCASSWTSGGTDTQYFGPGTRLTVL.

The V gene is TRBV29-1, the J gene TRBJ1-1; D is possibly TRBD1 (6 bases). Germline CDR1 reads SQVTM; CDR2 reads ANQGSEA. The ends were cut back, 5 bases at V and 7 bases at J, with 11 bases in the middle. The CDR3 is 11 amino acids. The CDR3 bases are TGCAGCGTTTCCCGGGACATTGAAGCTTTCTTT. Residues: CSVSRDIEAFF.

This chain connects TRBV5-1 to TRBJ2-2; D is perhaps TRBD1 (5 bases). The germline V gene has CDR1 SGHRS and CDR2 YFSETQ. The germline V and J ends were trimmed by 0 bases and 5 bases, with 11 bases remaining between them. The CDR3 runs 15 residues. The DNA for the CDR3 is TGCGCCAGCAGCTTGGTCAGGGCCGGGACCGGGGAGCTGTTTTTT. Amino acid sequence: CASSLVRAGTGELFF.

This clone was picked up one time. The CDR3 region is CASSLMTGGGGQETQYF. CDR3 bases: TGTGCCAGCAGTTTAATGACTGGAGGGGGAGGGCAAGAGACCCAGTACTTC. The chain has TRBV27 and TRBJ2-5, with a possible D match to TRBD2 (7 bases). V gave up 2 bases and J gave up 2 bases, with 18 bases separating them. The length of the CDR3 is 17 residues. Germline lookup yields CDR1 MNHEY and CDR2 SMNVEV (reference sequence).

CDR3 protein: CASSPLAGGNEQYF. The CDR3 DNA reads TGTGCCAGCTCACCTCTAGCGGGAGGGAACGAGCAGTACTTC. The chain is built from TRBV18 and TRBJ2-7; TRBD2 aligns across 12 bases. Unmatched junction bases numbered 2, after V lost 3 bases and J lost 5 bases. The CDR3 consists of 14 residues. The V gene's germline CDR1 is KGHSH and CDR2 LQKENI.

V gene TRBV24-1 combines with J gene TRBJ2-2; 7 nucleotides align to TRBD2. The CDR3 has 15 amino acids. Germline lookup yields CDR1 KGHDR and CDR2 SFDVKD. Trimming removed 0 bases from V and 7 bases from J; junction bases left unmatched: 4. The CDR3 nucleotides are TGTGCCACCAGTGATTTGCAAGGGGAGGGCGGGGAGCTGTTTTTT. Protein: CATSDLQGEGGELFF.

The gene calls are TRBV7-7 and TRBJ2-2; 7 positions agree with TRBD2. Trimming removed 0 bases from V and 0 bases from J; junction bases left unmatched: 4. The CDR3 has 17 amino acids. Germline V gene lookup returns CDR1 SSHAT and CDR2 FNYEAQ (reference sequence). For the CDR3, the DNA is TGTGCCAGCAGCTTAGCGCTAGCGGACACGAACACCGGGGAGCTGTTTTTT. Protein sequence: CASSLALADTNTGELFF.

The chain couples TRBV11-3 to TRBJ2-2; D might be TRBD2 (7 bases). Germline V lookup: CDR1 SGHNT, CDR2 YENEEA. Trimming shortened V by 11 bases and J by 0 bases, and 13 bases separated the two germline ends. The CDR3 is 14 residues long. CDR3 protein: CASGGSTNTGELFF. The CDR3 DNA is TGTGCCTCGGGGGGCAGCACGAACACCGGGGAGCTGTTTTTT.

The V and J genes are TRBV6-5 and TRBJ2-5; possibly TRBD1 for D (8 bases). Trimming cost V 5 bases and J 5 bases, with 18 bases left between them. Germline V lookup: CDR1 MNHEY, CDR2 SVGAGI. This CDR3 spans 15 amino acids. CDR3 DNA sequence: TGTGCCAGCAGTCAGCAGGGGGCCGGGAGGGAGACCCAGTACTTC. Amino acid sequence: CASSQQGAGRETQYF.

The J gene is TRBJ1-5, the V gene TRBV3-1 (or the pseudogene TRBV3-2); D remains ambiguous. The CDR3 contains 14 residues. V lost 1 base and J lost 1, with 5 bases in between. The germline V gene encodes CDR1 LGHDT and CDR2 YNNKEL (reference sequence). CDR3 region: CASSQVGSNQPQHF. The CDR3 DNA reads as TGTGCCAGCAGCCAAGTCGGGAGCAATCAGCCCCAGCATTTT.

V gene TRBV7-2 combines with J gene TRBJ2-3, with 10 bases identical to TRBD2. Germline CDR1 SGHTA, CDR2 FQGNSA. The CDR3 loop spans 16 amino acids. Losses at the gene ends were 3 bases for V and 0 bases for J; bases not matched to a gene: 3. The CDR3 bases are TGTGCCAGCAGCTTGACTAGCGGGTTTAGCACAGATACGCAGTATTTT. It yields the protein CASSLTSGFSTDTQYF.

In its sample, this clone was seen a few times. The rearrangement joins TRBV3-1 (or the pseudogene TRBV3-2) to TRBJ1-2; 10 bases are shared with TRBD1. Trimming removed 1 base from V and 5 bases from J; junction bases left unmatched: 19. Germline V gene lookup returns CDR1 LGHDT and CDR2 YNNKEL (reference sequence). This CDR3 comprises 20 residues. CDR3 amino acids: CASSQALSGTGASTSYGYTF. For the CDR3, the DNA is TGTGCCAGCAGCCAAGCCCTATCCGGGACAGGGGCCTCTACCTCTTATGGCTACACCTTC.

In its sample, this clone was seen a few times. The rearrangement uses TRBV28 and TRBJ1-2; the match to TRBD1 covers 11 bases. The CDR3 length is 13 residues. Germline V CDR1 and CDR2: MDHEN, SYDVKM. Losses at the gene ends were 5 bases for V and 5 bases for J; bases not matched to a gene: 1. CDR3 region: CASSGQGAYGYTF. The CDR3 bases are TGTGCCAGCAGTGGACAGGGGGCGTATGGCTACACCTTC.

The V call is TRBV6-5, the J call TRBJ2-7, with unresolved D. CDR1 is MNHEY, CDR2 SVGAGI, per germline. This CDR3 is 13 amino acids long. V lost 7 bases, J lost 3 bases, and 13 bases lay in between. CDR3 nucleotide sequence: TGTGCCAGCACCCTACTACCTAACTACGAGCAGTACTTC. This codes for CASTLLPNYEQYF.

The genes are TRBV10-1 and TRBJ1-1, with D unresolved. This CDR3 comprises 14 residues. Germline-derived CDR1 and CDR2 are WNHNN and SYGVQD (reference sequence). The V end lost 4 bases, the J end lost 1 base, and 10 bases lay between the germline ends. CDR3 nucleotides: TGCGCCAGCAGTGTGGCGGGAAAGAACACTGAAGCTTTCTTT. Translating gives CASSVAGKNTEAFF.

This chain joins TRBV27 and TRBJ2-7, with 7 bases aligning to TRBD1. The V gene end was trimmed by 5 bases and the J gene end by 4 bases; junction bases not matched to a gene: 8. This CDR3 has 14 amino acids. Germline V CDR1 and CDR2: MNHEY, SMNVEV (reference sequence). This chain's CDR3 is CASSRTGFSYEQYV. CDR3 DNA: TGTGCCAGCAGTCGGACAGGATTTTCGTACGAGCAGTACGTC.

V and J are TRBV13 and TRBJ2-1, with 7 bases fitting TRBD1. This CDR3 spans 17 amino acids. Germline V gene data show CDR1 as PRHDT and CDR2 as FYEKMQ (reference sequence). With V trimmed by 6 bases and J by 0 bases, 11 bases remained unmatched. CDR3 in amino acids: CASSQYRGLSSYNEQFF. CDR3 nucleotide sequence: TGTGCCAGCAGTCAGTACAGGGGTTTAAGCTCCTACAATGAGCAGTTCTTC.